The clone carrying this TCR beta chain was detected ten times or more. The antigen is not known. This sample stems from a study of read filtering for tumor transcriptome and immune sequencing. Study overall: The cohort had 17 men and approximately 13 women aged about 45 to 80, mean about 70 years.

The germline V gene has CDR1 MNHEY and CDR2 SVGAGI. The CDR3 covers 18 residues. Trimming took 6 bases from V and 8 from J; bases not matched to a gene: 19. Molecular barcoded adaptors covering alpha/delta and beta/gamma chains were used on approximately 400 ng RNA. TCRdb fed the reads into MiXCR, producing one record per CDR3 protein. Of around 130,000 distinct CDR3 sequences detected, approximately 13% appear once; the ten largest clones hold approximately 11%. Regarding the study as a whole: Even smaller IR-seq throughput identified most shared clonotypes.

This TCR was recovered from a donor at least 40 years old with multiple myeloma. The source material was a population of CD138-negative cells sorted from bone marrow. V usage is TRBV6-5 and J usage is TRBJ2-2; 9 bases match TRBD2. As DNA, the CDR3 is TGTGCCAGCAGCTCACACTATGGGTTAGCGGGAGTTCCTGGGGAGCTGTTTTTT. This encodes CASSSHYGLAGVPGELFF.